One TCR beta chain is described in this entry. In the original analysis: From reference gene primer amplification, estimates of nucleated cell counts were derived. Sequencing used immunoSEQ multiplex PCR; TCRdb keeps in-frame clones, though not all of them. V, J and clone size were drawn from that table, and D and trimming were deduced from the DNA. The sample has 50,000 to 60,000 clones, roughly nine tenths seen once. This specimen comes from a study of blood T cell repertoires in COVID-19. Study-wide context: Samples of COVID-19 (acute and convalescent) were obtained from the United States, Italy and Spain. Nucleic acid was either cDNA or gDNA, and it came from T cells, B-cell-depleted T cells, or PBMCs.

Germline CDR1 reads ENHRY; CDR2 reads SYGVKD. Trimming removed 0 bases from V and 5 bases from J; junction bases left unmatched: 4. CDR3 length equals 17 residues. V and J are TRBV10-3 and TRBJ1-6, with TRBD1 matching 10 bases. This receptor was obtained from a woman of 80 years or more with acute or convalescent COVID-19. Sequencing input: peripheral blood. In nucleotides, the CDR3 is TGTGCCATCAGTGAGTCGGTGGGGACAGGGGATAATTCACCCCTCCACTTT. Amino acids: CAISESVGTGDNSPLHF.